These T cell receptor beta chains were read from a single sample in a study of blood T cell repertoires in COVID-19. Assay used: immunoSEQ multiplex PCR; TCRdb lists only in-frame clones, some missing. The profile shows 200,000 to 250,000 clones, more than 75% of them singletons. Material: peripheral blood. These receptors were taken from a man aged 50 to 60 who had recovered from COVID-19. Each CDR3 is given with its conserved first and last residue. The D gene is left open where the match is weak. Size is omitted from some rows. Given values are once, few, many or a class for expanded clones.

d_call j_call v_call clone_size cdr3_aa cdr3_nt
TRBD1 TRBJ2-5 TRBV5-1 . CASSFNRGGETQYF TGCGCCAGCAGCTTCAACAGGGGTGGGGAGACCCAGTACTTC
TRBD2 TRBJ2-1 TRBV13 . CASSLFGTSGTGHNEQFF TGTGCCAGCAGCTTATTCGGGACTAGCGGGACCGGCCACAATGAGCAGTTCTTC
TRBD1 TRBJ2-1 TRBV27 . CASSLGTGGAYNEQFF TGTGCCAGCAGTTTAGGGACAGGGGGGGCCTACAATGAGCAGTTCTTC
TRBD1 TRBJ1-2 TRBV5-1 once CASSSGQGFRDYGYTF TGCGCCAGCAGCTCGGGACAGGGCTTTAGGGACTATGGCTACACCTTC
. TRBJ1-5 TRBV12-3/TRBV12-4 . CASSLQYNQPQHF TGTGCCAGCAGTTTACAGTACAATCAGCCCCAGCATTTT
TRBD2 TRBJ2-3 TRBV19 . CASSAGTSGSDTQYF TGTGCCAGTAGTGCCGGGACTAGCGGATCAGATACGCAGTATTTT
TRBD2 TRBJ2-7 TRBV9 . CASSAHGLAGEQYF TGTGCCAGCAGCGCCCACGGACTAGCGGGCGAGCAGTACTTC
TRBD1 TRBJ2-1 TRBV18 . CASLSDRANEQFF TGTGCCAGCCTTTCGGACAGGGCGAATGAGCAGTTCTTC
. TRBJ1-3 TRBV20-1 . CSASREGRAISGNTIYF TGCAGTGCTAGTCGGGAGGGTCGGGCCATCTCTGGAAACACCATATATTTT
TRBD2 TRBJ2-1 TRBV11-2 . CAGSRTRDYHEQFF TGTGCCGGCAGCCGGACGAGGGACTATCATGAGCAGTTCTTC
TRBD1 TRBJ1-2 TRBV18 once CASSGDRNSYGYTF TGTGCCAGCTCCGGGGACAGAAATTCCTATGGCTACACCTTC
TRBD1 TRBJ2-1 TRBV6-5 . CASSYPGQEQFF TGTGCCAGCAGTTACCCGGGACAGGAGCAGTTCTTC
TRBD2 TRBJ2-1 TRBV15 . CATSRVGLAQGSHEQFF TGTGCCACCAGCAGAGTTGGACTAGCGCAGGGTAGTCATGAGCAGTTCTTC
. TRBJ1-6 TRBV3-1/TRBV3-2 once CASSQGGHIYSPLHF TGTGCCAGCAGCCAAGGGGGGCATATTTATTCACCCCTCCACTTT
. TRBJ2-7 TRBV4-2 . CASSQDRVASYEQYF TGTGCCAGCAGCCAAGACAGGGTTGCGAGCTACGAGCAGTACTTC
. TRBJ2-7 TRBV5-4 . CASSTAGTPSYEQYF TGTGCCAGCAGCACTGCCGGGACACCGTCCTACGAGCAGTACTTC
. TRBJ1-1 TRBV5-1 . CASSLQGYNTEAFF TGCGCCAGCAGCTTACAGGGATATAACACTGAAGCTTTCTTT
TRBD1 TRBJ2-3 TRBV5-1 . CASSYRQGSTDTQYF TGCGCCAGCAGCTACCGACAGGGTTCCACAGATACGCAGTATTTT
. TRBJ2-1 TRBV2 . CASSEVRGSSYNEQFF TGTGCCAGCAGTGAGGTGCGGGGCAGCTCCTACAATGAGCAGTTCTTC
. TRBJ2-1 TRBV7-9 . CASSFRRHNEQFF TGTGCCAGCAGCTTCAGGAGGCACAATGAGCAGTTCTTC
TRBD1 TRBJ1-3 TRBV7-6 . CASSLDPGGSGNTIYF TGTGCCAGCAGCTTAGATCCAGGGGGCAGTGGAAACACCATATATTTT
TRBD2 TRBJ2-3 TRBV28 . CASELSGSNTDTQYF TGTGCCAGCGAATTAAGCGGGAGTAATACAGATACGCAGTATTTT
. TRBJ1-2 TRBV7-9 . CASSPRMEVEYGYTF TGTGCCAGCAGCCCGCGCATGGAAGTGGAGTATGGCTACACCTTC
. TRBJ2-3 TRBV9 . CASSPGDGSTDTQYF TGTGCCAGCAGTCCAGGGGACGGGAGCACAGATACGCAGTATTTT
TRBD2 TRBJ2-3 TRBV29-1 few CSVGGLSTDTQYF TGCAGCGTTGGGGGACTAAGCACAGATACGCAGTATTTT
. TRBJ1-1 TRBV6-5 . CASSYSTGHRNTEAFF TGTGCCAGCAGTTACTCGACTGGACACCGAAACACTGAAGCTTTCTTT
. TRBJ2-1 TRBV6-2/TRBV6-3 few CASSYLRGEQFF TGTGCCAGCAGTTACTTACGGGGGGAGCAGTTCTTC
. TRBJ2-7 TRBV1 . CTSSHDREVAEQYF TGCACCAGCAGCCACGACAGGGAGGTGGCCGAGCAGTACTTC
. TRBJ2-7 TRBV6-5 . CASRMTGGYEQYF TGTGCCAGCAGAATGACAGGAGGCTACGAGCAGTACTTC
. TRBJ2-7 TRBV27 once CASSLSGSWEYEQYF TGTGCCAGCAGTTTATCGGGCAGCTGGGAGTACGAGCAGTACTTC
. TRBJ1-2 TRBV2 . CASSSENYGYTF TGTGCCAGCAGTAGCGAGAACTATGGCTACACCTTC
. TRBJ1-2 TRBV7-8 . CASSLVMVGHFGYTF TGTGCCAGCAGCTTAGTAATGGTGGGGCATTTCGGCTACACCTTC
. TRBJ2-2 TRBV30 . CACHPGLTFTGELFF TGTGCCTGCCACCCGGGACTGACCTTTACCGGGGAGCTGTTTTTT
. TRBJ1-2 TRBV15 . CATSSQDHGYTF TGTGCCACCAGCAGTCAGGATCATGGCTACACCTTC
TRBD1 TRBJ1-5 TRBV28 . CASSSPRDRVGQPQHF TGTGCCAGCAGTTCCCCCCGAGACAGGGTCGGTCAGCCCCAGCATTTT
TRBD1 TRBJ1-2 TRBV13 . CASSQGAGGYTF TGTGCCAGCAGCCAGGGGGCCGGGGGCTACACCTTC
TRBD1 TRBJ2-7 TRBV30 . CAWSVLGQGSHEQYF TGTGCCTGGAGTGTACTGGGACAGGGGAGTCACGAGCAGTACTTC
TRBD1 TRBJ2-1 TRBV2 . CASSEWQGAVNEQFF TGTGCCAGCAGTGAATGGCAGGGGGCCGTCAATGAGCAGTTCTTC
. TRBJ1-4 TRBV18 . CASSRGGEEKLFF TGTGCCAGCTCACGCGGGGGAGAGGAAAAACTGTTTTTT
. TRBJ1-2 TRBV18 once CASSPAFGKVDFNGYTF TGTGCCAGCTCACCCGCCTTTGGAAAGGTGGACTTTAATGGCTACACCTTC
. TRBJ2-7 TRBV28 . CASSRSGSSYEQYF TGTGCCAGCAGTCGGAGCGGATCCTCCTACGAGCAGTACTTC
. TRBJ2-5 TRBV4-1 . CASSLHPGQETQYF TGCGCCAGCAGCCTACATCCGGGCCAAGAGACCCAGTACTTC
. TRBJ2-5 TRBV7-7 . CASREGSSHQETQYF TGTGCCAGCAGGGAGGGTTCTAGTCACCAGGAGACCCAGTACTTC
TRBD2 TRBJ2-7 TRBV28 few CASSSSGLAGDTYEQYF TGTGCCAGCAGTTCCTCGGGACTAGCGGGAGATACCTACGAGCAGTACTTC
TRBD1 TRBJ1-2 TRBV18 . CASSPGQGVFYGYTF TGTGCCAGCTCACCGGGACAGGGGGTTTTCTATGGCTACACCTTC
TRBD2 TRBJ2-1 TRBV12-3/TRBV12-4 . CASSLGRAGEQFF TGTGCCAGCAGTCTCGGGAGGGCGGGTGAGCAGTTCTTC
. TRBJ2-5 TRBV25-1 . CASSGRRQETQYF TGTGCCAGCAGTGGACGGAGACAAGAGACCCAGTACTTC
. TRBJ2-1 TRBV7-2 . CASSLAGGSNSEQFF TGTGCCAGCAGCTTAGCGGGTGGGAGTAACAGTGAGCAGTTCTTC
. TRBJ1-2 TRBV5-1 . CASGHVPGVDGYTF TGCGCCAGCGGACACGTCCCGGGAGTCGATGGCTACACCTTC
TRBD1 TRBJ2-2 TRBV27 . CASSGDRQSNTGELFF TGTGCCAGCAGCGGGGACAGACAATCGAACACCGGGGAGCTGTTTTTT
. TRBJ1-1 TRBV2 . CASSTYRDTEAFF TGTGCCAGCAGCACCTACCGGGACACTGAAGCTTTCTTT
TRBD1 TRBJ2-3 TRBV7-9 . CASSSGQGRSTDTQYF TGTGCCAGCAGCTCCGGACAGGGACGGAGCACAGATACGCAGTATTTT
. TRBJ1-5 TRBV6-5 . CASSYSTVSNQPQHF TGTGCCAGCAGTTACTCGACAGTCAGCAATCAGCCCCAGCATTTT
TRBD2 TRBJ2-2 TRBV28 . CASLTTSGLTGELFF TGTGCCAGCCTAACGACTAGCGGTCTCACCGGGGAGCTGTTTTTT
TRBD2 TRBJ2-1 TRBV7-8 . CASSLVLAGGTNEQFF TGTGCCAGCAGCTTAGTGCTAGCGGGAGGAACTAATGAGCAGTTCTTC
TRBD1 TRBJ2-2 TRBV7-8 . CASGNGQARTGELFF TGTGCCAGCGGAAACGGACAGGCCCGCACCGGGGAGCTGTTTTTT